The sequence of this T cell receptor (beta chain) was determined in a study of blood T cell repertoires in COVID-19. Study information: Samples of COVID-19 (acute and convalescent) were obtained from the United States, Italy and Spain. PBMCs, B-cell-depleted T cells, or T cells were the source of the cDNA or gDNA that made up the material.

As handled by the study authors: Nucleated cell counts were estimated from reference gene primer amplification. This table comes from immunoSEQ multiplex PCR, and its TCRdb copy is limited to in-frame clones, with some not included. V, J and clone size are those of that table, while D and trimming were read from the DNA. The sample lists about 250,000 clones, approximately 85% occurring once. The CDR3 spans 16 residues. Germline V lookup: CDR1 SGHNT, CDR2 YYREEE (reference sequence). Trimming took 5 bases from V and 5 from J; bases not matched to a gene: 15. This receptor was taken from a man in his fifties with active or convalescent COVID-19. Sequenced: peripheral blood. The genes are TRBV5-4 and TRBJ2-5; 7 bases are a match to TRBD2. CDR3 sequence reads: CASRGGSSGEWETQYF. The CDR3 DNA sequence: TGTGCCAGCAGGGGGGGGTCTAGCGGAGAATGGGAGACCCAGTACTTC.